Each of the 15 T cell receptor beta chains below was sequenced from the same sample in a study of shared clonotypes between healthy human individuals. Profiled with immunoSEQ multiplex PCR; TCRdb holds only in-frame clones, not every one. The data show under 750,000 clones, about two thirds seen once. Input material: memory CD4+ T cells sorted from blood. The sample's subset: CD45RA-negative fraction. The receptors shown here come from a woman in her twenties or thirties in good health.

V is TRBV27 and J is TRBJ2-7; D gene unclear. Looked up from germline, CDR1 is MNHEY and CDR2 is SMNVEV (reference sequence). This CDR3 spans 14 amino acids. V was cut by 8 bases and J by 2 bases, with 16 bases left in between. The CDR3 nucleotides read TGTGCCAGCGCTCTCCGTCCTCCCCCCTACGAGCAGTACTTC. Translating gives CASALRPPPYEQYF.

This clone appeared once. The rearrangement uses TRBV25-1 and TRBJ2-3; D gene unclear. Germline values: CDR1 MGHDK, CDR2 SYGVNS. V gave up 1 base and J gave up 6 bases, with 11 bases separating them. CDR3 length equals 14 residues. The CDR3 sequence: CASSEWAGLDTQYF. The CDR3 nucleotides are TGTGCCAGCAGTGAATGGGCCGGTCTGGATACGCAGTATTTT.

In DNA, the CDR3 is TGTGCCAGCAGTTACTCGTTAAGGGAGGAGACCCAGTACTTC. This gives the protein CASSYSLREETQYF. The chain recombines TRBV6-5 with TRBJ2-5, with a tentative D call TRBD2 (5 bases). This CDR3 comprises 14 residues. Germline lookup yields CDR1 MNHEY and CDR2 SVGAGI. Trimming cost V 0 bases and J 5 bases, with 10 bases left between them.

The rearrangement links TRBV28 to TRBJ1-2; D is unclear. The CDR3 has 16 amino acids. Germline CDR1 and CDR2: MDHEN and SYDVKM. Trimming removed 6 bases from V and 0 bases from J, with 17 bases in between. The CDR3 nucleotides are TGTGCCAGCAGACAACCAAGTCGGTATGCTAACTATGGCTACACCTTC. Translating it yields CASRQPSRYANYGYTF.

This clone was seen repeatedly, ten times or more. The chain recombines TRBV5-5 with TRBJ2-7; D unclear. Trimming left V 0 bases short and J 2 bases short, with 9 bases between. The length of the CDR3 is 14 residues. Germline CDR1 SGHKS, CDR2 YYEKEE (reference sequence). The CDR3 DNA is TGTGCCAGCAGCTTGGTTGTCGCGCCCTACGAGCAGTACTTC. This translates into CASSLVVAPYEQYF.

The J gene is TRBJ2-1, the V gene TRBV25-1, with D unresolved. There are 15 residues in the CDR3. The V end lost 3 bases, the J end lost 7 bases, and 16 bases lay between the germline ends. The V gene's germline CDR1 is MGHDK and CDR2 SYGVNS. In DNA form, the CDR3 reads TGTGCCAGCAGTGATCGTGGGTTGGCCCGGAATGAGCAGTTCTTC. The encoded protein is CASSDRGLARNEQFF.

V is TRBV18 and J is TRBJ1-5; D is possibly TRBD1 (6 bases). The V end lost 2 bases, the J end lost 8 bases, and 16 bases lay between the germline ends. The CDR3 contains 15 residues. Looked up from germline, CDR1 is KGHSH and CDR2 is LQKENI. CDR3 region: CASSPTTGLMEPQHF. DNA for the CDR3: TGTGCCAGCTCACCAACAACAGGGCTTATGGAGCCCCAGCATTTT.

This rearrangement joins TRBV7-7 to TRBJ2-3; D remains ambiguous. The CDR3 runs 13 residues. Germline V gene lookup returns CDR1 SSHAT and CDR2 FNYEAQ (reference sequence). V was trimmed by 5 bases and J by 3 bases, leaving 9 bases between them. CDR3 nucleotides: TGTGCCAGCAGCCTGACGGGTACAGATACGCAGTATTTT. Translating it yields CASSLTGTDTQYF.

The genes are TRBV10-3 and TRBJ1-3; TRBD1 aligns across 8 bases. Germline trimming cut 10 bases from V and 0 bases from J; bases unmatched to any gene: 5. CDR1 ENHRY and CDR2 SYGVKD come from the germline V gene. The CDR3 is made up of 14 amino acids. CDR3 coding DNA: TGTGCCAGCCGGGGACAGGACTCTGGAAACACCATATATTTT. Translating it yields CASRGQDSGNTIYF.

V gene TRBV7-2 combines with J gene TRBJ2-7, with D maybe TRBD1 (5 bases). Trimming took 8 bases from V and 1 from J, leaving 24 bases between them. Germline CDR1 reads SGHTA; CDR2 reads FQGNSA. The CDR3 is 17 amino acids. CDR3 sequence: CASDNPWFRGESYEQYF. CDR3 coding DNA: TGTGCCAGCGATAACCCCTGGTTTAGGGGCGAGTCCTACGAGCAGTACTTC.

The genes are TRBV13 and TRBJ2-1; 10 bases are a match to TRBD2. CDR3 size: 14 residues. Germline lookup yields CDR1 PRHDT and CDR2 FYEKMQ (reference sequence). J was trimmed by 9 bases and V by 5 bases; bases with no gene match: 7. DNA for the CDR3: TGTGCCAGCAGCCCCGGGACTAGCGTTGGTGAGCAGTTCTTC. It codes for CASSPGTSVGEQFF.

The V and J genes are TRBV9 and TRBJ2-1, with 15 positions matching TRBD2. This CDR3 is 18 amino acids long. Germline V gene sequence: CDR1 SGDLS, CDR2 YYNGEE. The V gene end was trimmed by 3 bases and the J gene end by 9 bases; junction bases not matched to a gene: 13. Here the CDR3 reads CASSAPQGLAGGSGEQFF. In DNA form, the CDR3 reads TGTGCCAGCAGCGCCCCGCAAGGACTAGCGGGAGGGAGTGGTGAGCAGTTCTTC.

This clone is deemed medium-sized. This rearrangement joins TRBV6-1 to TRBJ2-2, with no clear D. V was clipped by 7 bases and J by 7 bases, with 13 bases between them. Germline assignment: CDR1 MNHNS and CDR2 SASEGT. CDR3 size: 13 residues. This chain's CDR3 is CASTPGLLGELFF. In DNA form, the CDR3 reads TGTGCCAGCACCCCTGGGCTCCTCGGGGAGCTGTTTTTT.

The chain is built from TRBV18 and TRBJ2-3, with D possibly TRBD2 on 5 matching bases. V lost 5 bases and J 0 bases, leaving 24 bases between the germline ends. The germline gives CDR1 KGHSH, CDR2 LQKENI. The CDR3 contains 19 residues. The CDR3 spells CASSWGAQLSAFSTDTQYF. The CDR3 nucleotides are TGTGCCAGCTCATGGGGAGCCCAACTTAGCGCTTTCAGCACAGATACGCAGTATTTT. Full variable domain (missing parts from reference TRBV18 and TRBJ2-3): NAGVMQNPRHLVRRRGQEARLRCSPMKGHSHVYWYRQLPEEGLKFMVYLQKENIIDESGMPKERFSAEFPKEGPSILRIQQVVRGDSAAYFCASSWGAQLSAFSTDTQYFGPGTRLTVL.

The chain couples TRBV2 to TRBJ2-1, with TRBD2 as a possible D gene (6 bases). This CDR3 spans 15 amino acids. Between the trimmed V and J ends, which lost 6 bases and 7 bases, there was a span of 19 bases. Germline V gene sequence: CDR1 SNHLY, CDR2 FYNNEI. The CDR3 here is CASSKQTSALNEQFF. CDR3 nucleotides: TGTGCCAGCAGCAAACAGACTAGTGCCCTTAATGAGCAGTTCTTC.